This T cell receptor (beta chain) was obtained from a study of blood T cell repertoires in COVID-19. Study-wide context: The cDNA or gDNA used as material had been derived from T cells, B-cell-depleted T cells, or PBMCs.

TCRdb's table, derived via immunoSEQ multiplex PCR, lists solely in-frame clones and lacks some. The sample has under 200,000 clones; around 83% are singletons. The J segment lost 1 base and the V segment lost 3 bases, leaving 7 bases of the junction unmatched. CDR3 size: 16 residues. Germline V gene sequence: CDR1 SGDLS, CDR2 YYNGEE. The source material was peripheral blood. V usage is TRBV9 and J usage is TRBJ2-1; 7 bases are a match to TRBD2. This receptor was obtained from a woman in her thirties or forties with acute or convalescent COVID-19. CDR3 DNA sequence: TGTGCCAGCAGCGGGCCAGGGCGGGAGTCCTACAATGAGCAGTTCTTC. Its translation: CASSGPGRESYNEQFF.